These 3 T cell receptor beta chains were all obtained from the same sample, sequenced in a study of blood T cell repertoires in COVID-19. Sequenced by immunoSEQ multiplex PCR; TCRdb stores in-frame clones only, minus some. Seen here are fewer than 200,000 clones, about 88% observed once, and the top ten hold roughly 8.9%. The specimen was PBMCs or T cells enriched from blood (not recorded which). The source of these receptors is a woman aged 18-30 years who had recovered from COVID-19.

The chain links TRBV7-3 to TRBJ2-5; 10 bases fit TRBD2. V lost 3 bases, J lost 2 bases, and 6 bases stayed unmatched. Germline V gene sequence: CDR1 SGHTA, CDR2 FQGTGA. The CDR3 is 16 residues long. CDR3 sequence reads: CASSLGLATTQETQYF. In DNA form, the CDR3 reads TGTGCCAGCAGCTTGGGACTAGCGACAACGCAAGAGACCCAGTACTTC. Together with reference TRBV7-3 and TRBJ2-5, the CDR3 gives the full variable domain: GAGVSQTPSNKVTEKGKYVELRCDPISGHTALYWYRQSLGQGPEFLIYFQGTGAADDSGLPNDRFFAVRPEGSVSTLKIQRTERGDSAVYLCASSLGLATTQETQYFGPGTRLLVL.

The CDR3 DNA is TGTGCCAGCAGCTTATACAGGGGGCTCACCTCTGGGGCCAACGTCCTGACTTTC. Its protein is CASSLYRGLTSGANVLTF. The chain links TRBV7-9 to TRBJ2-6; 9 positions match TRBD1. The CDR3 runs to 18 residues. In germline, CDR1 is SEHNR, CDR2 FQNEAQ (reference sequence). V lost 2 bases, J lost 0 bases, and 5 bases stayed unmatched.

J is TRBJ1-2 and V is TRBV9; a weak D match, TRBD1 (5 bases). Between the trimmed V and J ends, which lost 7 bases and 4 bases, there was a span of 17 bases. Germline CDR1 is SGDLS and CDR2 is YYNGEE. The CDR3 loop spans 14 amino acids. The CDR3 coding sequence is TGTGCCAGCTCCCTCTCGACAGCTTTCTATGGCTACACCTTC. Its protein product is CASSLSTAFYGYTF. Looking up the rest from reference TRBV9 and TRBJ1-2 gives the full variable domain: DSGVTQTPKHLITATGQRVTLRCSPRSGDLSVYWYQQSLDQGLQFLIQYYNGEERAKGNILERFSAQQFPDLHSELNLSSLELGDSALYFCASSLSTAFYGYTFGSGTRLTVV.